Below are 16 T cell receptor beta chains sequenced from a single sample in a study of control samples from healthy donors and cancer patients. The repertoire was sequenced with immunoSEQ multiplex PCR; TCRdb's copy has only in-frame clones and lacks some. The sample contains 9,500 to 15,000 clones, less than 95% of which appear only once. The sample was PBMCs. The source is a man between 65 and 79 years old with head and neck cancer.

CDR3 DNA sequence: TGTGCCAGCAGGACGCTTTCACAGGGGAGCTGGTTCTATGGCTACACCTTC. Protein: CASRTLSQGSWFYGYTF. V is TRBV27 and J is TRBJ1-2; 7 nucleotides match TRBD1. This CDR3 is 17 amino acids long. The trim removed 6 bases at V and 4 bases at J, leaving 17 bases unmatched. Germline CDR1 reads MNHEY; CDR2 reads SMNVEV (reference sequence).

The chain uses TRBV28 and TRBJ2-7, with D tentatively TRBD2 (6 bases). The CDR3 consists of 14 residues. The germline V and J ends were trimmed by 6 bases and 8 bases, with 20 bases remaining between them. Germline loops: CDR1 MDHEN, CDR2 SYDVKM. CDR3 in DNA: TGTGCCAGCAGCCCCTCCGGGACTCTAAGGCAGCAGTACTTC. Amino acid sequence: CASSPSGTLRQQYF. The full variable domain, rest sourced from reference TRBV28 and TRBJ2-7, is DVKVTQSSRYLVKRTGEKVFLECVQDMDHENMFWYRQDPGLGLRLIYFSYDVKMKEKGDIPEGYSVSREKKERFSLILESASTNQTSMYLCASSPSGTLRQQYFGPGTRLTVT.

The chain has TRBV7-6 and TRBJ2-3, with 14 positions matching TRBD2. This CDR3 has 15 amino acids. Germline trimming cut 6 bases from V and 3 bases from J; bases unmatched to any gene: 2. From germline, CDR1 is SGHVS and CDR2 FNYEAQ. For the CDR3, the DNA is TGTGCCAGCAGAGGACTAGCGGGAGGTACAGATACGCAGTATTTT. Its translation: CASRGLAGGTDTQYF.

The chain has TRBV19 and TRBJ2-1; 7 positions match TRBD1. The CDR3 totals 15 residues. CDR1 and CDR2 from the germline V gene are LNHDA and SQIVND (reference sequence). The V segment lost 10 bases and the J segment 2 bases; nucleotides outside the gene matches: 11. This CDR3 is CATAGTDRAYNEQFF. The CDR3 nucleotides read TGTGCCACCGCCGGGACAGACAGGGCCTACAATGAGCAGTTCTTC. Filled out from reference TRBV19 and TRBJ2-1, the complete variable domain reads DGGITQSPKYLFRKEGQNVTLSCEQNLNHDAMYWYRQDPGQGLRLIYYSQIVNDFQKGDIAEGYSVSREKKESFPLTVTSAQKNPTAFYLCATAGTDRAYNEQFFGPGTRLTVL.

The J gene is TRBJ2-5, the V gene TRBV6-1; 7 positions agree with TRBD2. CDR3 length: 18 residues. Germline V lookup: CDR1 MNHNS, CDR2 SASEGT. J gave up 2 bases and V 1 base, and 13 bases lay outside the gene matches. CDR3: CASSEGRGVLREQETQYF. The CDR3 DNA reads as TGTGCCAGCAGTGAAGGCCGGGGGGTCCTCCGGGAACAAGAGACCCAGTACTTC.

The chain combines TRBV2 with TRBJ2-3; TRBD2 matches at 11 bases. Trimming removed 10 bases from V and 4 bases from J; junction bases left unmatched: 7. The CDR3 is 14 residues long. Germline CDR1 reads SNHLY; CDR2 reads FYNNEI. CDR3 DNA sequence: TGTGCCACCTCCGGACTAGCGGGTTCAGATACGCAGTATTTT. It codes for CATSGLAGSDTQYF.

V is TRBV12-3 or TRBV12-4 and J is TRBJ2-3, with D hard to call. V was clipped by 6 bases and J by 8 bases, with 12 bases between them. This CDR3 comprises 12 residues. CDR3 in DNA: TGTGCCAGCAGCATCACGATGGGTACGCAGTATTTT. Translation gives CASSITMGTQYF.

The gene calls are TRBV9 and TRBJ2-1; 8 bases line up with TRBD1. Germline CDR1 is SGDLS and CDR2 is YYNGEE. After removal of 4 bases from V and 5 bases from J, the junction contained 8 bases not matched to a gene. This CDR3 region has 15 residues. CDR3 protein: CASSIRDRPNNEQFF. The CDR3 DNA is TGTGCCAGCAGCATACGGGACAGGCCAAACAATGAGCAGTTCTTC.

The chain links TRBV2 to TRBJ1-2; D is possibly TRBD1 (5 bases). Germline CDR1 reads SNHLY; CDR2 reads FYNNEI. The CDR3 runs to 17 residues. The V and J ends lost 4 bases and 3 bases respectively, with 21 bases between them. For the CDR3, the DNA is TGTGCCAGCAGTGGGGAACAGACCCCCCGGGGGGACTATGGCTACACCTTC. Translation: CASSGEQTPRGDYGYTF.

The rearrangement joins TRBV5-1 to TRBJ2-7; 12 nucleotides line up with TRBD1. Germline CDR1 SGHRS, CDR2 YFSETQ. After removal of 3 bases from V and 7 bases from J, the junction contained 5 bases not matched to a gene. The CDR3 is 14 amino acids. In nucleotides, the CDR3 is TGCGCCAGCAGCTCGGGACAGGGGGCGAAAGAGCAGTACTTC. It translates to CASSSGQGAKEQYF.

V and J are TRBV5-5 and TRBJ2-7; the match to TRBD1 covers 8 bases. In germline, CDR1 is SGHKS, CDR2 YYEKEE (reference sequence). Trimming took 0 bases from V and 5 from J; bases not matched to a gene: 7. There are 15 residues in the CDR3. The CDR3 DNA sequence: TGTGCCAGCAGCTTGGTGGGTGACAGGGGAGACGAGCAGTACTTC. Translation: CASSLVGDRGDEQYF.

This clone appeared once. This sequence joins TRBV12-3 or TRBV12-4 and TRBJ1-2, with D possibly TRBD1 on 5 matching bases. Trimming left V 1 base short and J 3 bases short, with 6 bases between. The CDR3 consists of 13 residues. Here the CDR3 DNA reads TGTGCCAGCAGTTTAGGAGGGGACTATGGCTACACCTTC. The encoded protein is CASSLGGDYGYTF.

The gene calls are TRBV10-2 and TRBJ1-6; D remains unclear. V shed 3 bases and J shed 12 bases, with 15 bases lying between them. The germline V gene encodes CDR1 WSHSY and CDR2 SAAADI. The CDR3 runs 14 residues. CDR3 DNA sequence: TGCGCCAGCAGTGAAAGTCCGGGCCGCCTACCCCTCCACTTT. Its protein is CASSESPGRLPLHF.

The rearrangement joins TRBV6-6 to TRBJ1-1; D uncertain. Germline V gene data show CDR1 as MNHNY and CDR2 as SVGAGI (reference sequence). The CDR3 totals 12 residues. V was cut by 5 bases and J by 0 bases, with 4 bases left in between. The CDR3 loop reads CASSEVNTEAFF. The CDR3 nucleotides are TGTGCCAGCAGTGAGGTGAACACTGAAGCTTTCTTT.

This rearrangement joins TRBV5-1 to TRBJ2-1; D possibly corresponds to TRBD2 (6 bases). Trimming cost V 2 bases and J 3 bases, with 12 bases left between them. CDR1 and CDR2 (germline): SGHRS, YFSETQ. The CDR3 totals 15 residues. The CDR3 DNA sequence: TGCGCCAGCAGCTTAAGGCTAGCGATCTACAATGAGCAGTTCTTC. Translating it yields CASSLRLAIYNEQFF.

A few counts support this clone. This chain joins TRBV10-1 and TRBJ1-2, with D possibly TRBD1 on 6 matching bases. This CDR3 has 15 residues. Looked up from germline, CDR1 is WNHNN and CDR2 is SYGVQD (reference sequence). V was shortened by 0 bases and J by 8 bases, with 16 bases between the two germline ends. CDR3 DNA sequence: TGCGCCAGCAGTGAGTCGAGGTCGGGGGCAGGAGGCTACACCTTC. Translated: CASSESRSGAGGYTF.